This T cell receptor (beta chain) was found in a study of CD4 T cells in relation to SARS-CoV-2 and coronaviruses. This clone was recorded a few times. Its antigen is still unknown. Survey-level TCR-beta sequencing used DNA from CEF-cultured naive and memory CD4+ T cells. Sequenced by immunoSEQ multiplex PCR; TCRdb stores in-frame clones only, minus some. Counted here are about 34,000 clones, more than 60% occurring once; the ten biggest clones make up around 3.7%. The sequenced sample was memory CD4+ T cells from PBMCs, cultured in vitro. The TCR sequence derives from an adult with COVID-19.

The CDR3 region is CASSGTGPSSYEQYF. In nucleotides, the CDR3 is TGTGCCAGCTCAGGTACGGGCCCTAGCTCCTACGAGCAGTACTTC. V is TRBV18 and J is TRBJ2-7; no reliable D call. V shed 5 bases and J shed 0 bases, with 14 bases lying between them. The CDR3 consists of 15 residues. Germline CDR1 KGHSH, CDR2 LQKENI.